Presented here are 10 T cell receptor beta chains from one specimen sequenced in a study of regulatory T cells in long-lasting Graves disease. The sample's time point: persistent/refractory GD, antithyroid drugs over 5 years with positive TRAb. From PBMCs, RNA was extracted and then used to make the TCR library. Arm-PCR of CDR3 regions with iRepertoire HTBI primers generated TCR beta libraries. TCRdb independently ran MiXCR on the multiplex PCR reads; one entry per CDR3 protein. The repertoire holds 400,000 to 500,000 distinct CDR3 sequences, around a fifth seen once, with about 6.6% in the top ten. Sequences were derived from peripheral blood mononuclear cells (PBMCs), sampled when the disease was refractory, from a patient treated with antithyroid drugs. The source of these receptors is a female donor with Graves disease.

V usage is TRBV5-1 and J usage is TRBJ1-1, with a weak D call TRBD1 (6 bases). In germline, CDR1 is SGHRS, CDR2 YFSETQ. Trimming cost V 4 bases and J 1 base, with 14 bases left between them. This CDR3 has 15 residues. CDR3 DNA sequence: TGCGCCAGCAGCGGAATGACAGGACCGAACACTGAAGCTTTCTTT. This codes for CASSGMTGPNTEAFF.

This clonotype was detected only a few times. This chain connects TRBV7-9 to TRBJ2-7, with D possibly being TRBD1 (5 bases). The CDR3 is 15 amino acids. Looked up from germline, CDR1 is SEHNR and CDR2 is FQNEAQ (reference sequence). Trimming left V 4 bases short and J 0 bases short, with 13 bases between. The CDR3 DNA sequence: TGTGCCAGCAGCTCCGCGAGGCAGGGCTCCTACGAGCAGTACTTC. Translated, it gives CASSSARQGSYEQYF.

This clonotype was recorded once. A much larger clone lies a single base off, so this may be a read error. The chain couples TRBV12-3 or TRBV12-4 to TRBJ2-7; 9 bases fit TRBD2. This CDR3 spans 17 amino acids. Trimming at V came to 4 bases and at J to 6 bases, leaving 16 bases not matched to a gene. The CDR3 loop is CASSWKRGLASGSEQYF. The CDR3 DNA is TGTGCCAGCAGTTGGAAAAGGGGACTAGCCTCGGGGAGCGAGCAGTACTTC.

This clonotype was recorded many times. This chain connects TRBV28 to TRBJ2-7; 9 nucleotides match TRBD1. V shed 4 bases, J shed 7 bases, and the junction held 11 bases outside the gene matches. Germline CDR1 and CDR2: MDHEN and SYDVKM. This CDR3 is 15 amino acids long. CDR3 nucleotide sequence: TGTGCCAGCAGTTCCCCCGGGACAGGGCTTAGGGAGCAGTACTTC. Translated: CASSSPGTGLREQYF.

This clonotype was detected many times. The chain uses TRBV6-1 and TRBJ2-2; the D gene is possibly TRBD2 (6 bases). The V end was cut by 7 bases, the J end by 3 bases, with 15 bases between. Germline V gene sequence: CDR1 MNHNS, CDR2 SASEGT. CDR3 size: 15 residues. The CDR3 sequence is CASNPGGGDTGELFF. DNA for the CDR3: TGTGCCAGCAACCCCGGGGGTGGCGACACCGGGGAGCTGTTTTTT.

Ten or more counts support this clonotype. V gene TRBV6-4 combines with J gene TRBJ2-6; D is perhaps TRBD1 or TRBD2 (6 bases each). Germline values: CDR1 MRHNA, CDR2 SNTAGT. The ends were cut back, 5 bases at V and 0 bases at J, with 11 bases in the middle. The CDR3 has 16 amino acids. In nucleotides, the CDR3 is TGTGCCAGCAGTTACGAGGGGGGCTCTGGGGCCAACGTCCTGACTTTC. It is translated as CASSYEGGSGANVLTF.

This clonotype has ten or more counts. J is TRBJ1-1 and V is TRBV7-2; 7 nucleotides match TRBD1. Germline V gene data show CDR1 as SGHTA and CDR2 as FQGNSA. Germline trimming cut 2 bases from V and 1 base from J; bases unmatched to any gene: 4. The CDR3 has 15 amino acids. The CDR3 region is CASSLQGVENTEAFF. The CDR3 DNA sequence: TGTGCCAGCAGCTTACAGGGGGTGGAGAACACTGAAGCTTTCTTT.

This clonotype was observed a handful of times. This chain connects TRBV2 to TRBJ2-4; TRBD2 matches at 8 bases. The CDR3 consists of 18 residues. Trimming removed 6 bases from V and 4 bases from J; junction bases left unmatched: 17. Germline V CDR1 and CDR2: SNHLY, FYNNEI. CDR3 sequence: CASRDTSGRHYPKNIQYF. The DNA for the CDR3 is TGTGCCAGCAGGGACACTAGCGGCCGCCACTATCCTAAAAACATTCAGTACTTC. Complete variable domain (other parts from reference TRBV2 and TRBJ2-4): EPEVTQTPSHQVTQMGQEVILRCVPISNHLYFYWYRQILGQKVEFLVSFYNNEISEKSEIFDDQFSVERPDGSNFTLKIRSTKLEDSAMYFCASRDTSGRHYPKNIQYFGAGTRLSVL.

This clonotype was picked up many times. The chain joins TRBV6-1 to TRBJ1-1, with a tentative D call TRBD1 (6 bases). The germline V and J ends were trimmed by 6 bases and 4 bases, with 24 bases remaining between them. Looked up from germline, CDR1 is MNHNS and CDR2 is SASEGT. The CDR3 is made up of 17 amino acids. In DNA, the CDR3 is TGTGCCAGCAGCGGGAGCTTGGGCGGGGGCTCTGGCACTGAAGCTTTCTTT. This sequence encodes CASSGSLGGGSGTEAFF.

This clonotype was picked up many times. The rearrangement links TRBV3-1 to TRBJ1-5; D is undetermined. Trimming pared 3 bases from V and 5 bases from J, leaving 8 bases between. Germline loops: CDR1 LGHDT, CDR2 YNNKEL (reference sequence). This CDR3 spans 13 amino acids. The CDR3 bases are TGTGCCAGCAGCCAGGTACGTGATCAGCCCCAGCATTTT. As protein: CASSQVRDQPQHF. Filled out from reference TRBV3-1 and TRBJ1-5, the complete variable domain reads DTAVSQTPKYLVTQMGNDKSIKCEQNLGHDTMYWYKQDSKKFLKIMFSYNNKELIINETVPNRFSPKSPDKAHLNLHINSLELGDSAVYFCASSQVRDQPQHFGDGTRLSIL.